This T cell receptor beta chain was recovered during a study of blood T cell repertoires in COVID-19. The overall study: Specimens from acute and convalescent COVID-19 originated in the United States, Italy and Spain. The cDNA or gDNA used as material had been derived from T cells, B-cell-depleted T cells, or PBMCs.

V lost 2 bases and J lost 1, with 8 bases in between. CDR1 and CDR2 (germline): MNHEY, SVGEGT. There are 14 residues in the CDR3. How the authors handled the data: Reference gene primers were amplified, and this amplification served to estimate nucleated cell counts. Assay used: immunoSEQ multiplex PCR; TCRdb lists only in-frame clones, some missing. V and J calls and clone size come straight from that table; D and trimming were deduced from the DNA. Altogether roughly 90,000 clones are present, approximately 85% being singletons, with the ten largest covering 25%. V usage is TRBV6-2 or TRBV6-3 and J usage is TRBJ1-1, with D possibly matching TRBD1 (5 bases). The sequence was collected from a human donor in a cohort sampled during active COVID-19. The source material was peripheral blood. CDR3 protein: CASSYGAANTEAFF. The CDR3 DNA is TGTGCCAGCAGTTACGGGGCTGCGAACACTGAAGCTTTCTTT.